A single count supports the clone carrying this T cell receptor beta chain. What it binds is not known. CDR3 length: 15 amino acids. Germline lookup yields CDR1 MNHEY and CDR2 SVGAGI. Trimming cost V 0 bases and J 0 bases, with 9 bases left between them. Here immunoSEQ multiplex PCR was the method, and the copy in TCRdb shows in-frame clones only, minus some. Of nearly 1 million clones listed, more than 75% are singletons. This record comes from a study of shared clonotypes between healthy human individuals. Overall study findings and caveats: Blood was the only sampled material, and tissue repertoires likely differ.

In the CD4+ fraction, cells were divided into CD45RA+ naive and CD45RA-negative memory subsets. This TCR was sampled from a man aged 18 to 29 in good health. This chain joins TRBV6-5 and TRBJ2-7; weak D call: TRBD2 (5 bases). The sequenced material came from memory CD4+ T cells sorted from blood. Documented subset: CD45RA-negative fraction. The CDR3 loop reads CASSYSTGNSYEQYF. The CDR3 DNA follows: TGTGCCAGCAGTTACTCGACGGGAAACTCCTACGAGCAGTACTTC.